The rows below give T cell receptor beta chains drawn from one sample of a study of PD-L1 blockade in urothelial cancer. This table comes from immunoSEQ multiplex PCR, and its TCRdb copy is limited to in-frame clones, with some not included. The sample consists of about 95,000 clones, around 87% of them appearing once. Sequencing used PBMCs, obtained around atezolizumab (anti-PD-L1) treatment. The receptors derive from a man aged 55 to 70 with urothelial cancer. The CDR3 runs from the conserved cysteine through the conserved F or W.

v_call	j_call	cdr3_aa
TRBV11-3	TRBJ2-3	CASSFQSTSGTTDTQYF
TRBV15	TRBJ1-1	CATSPTVTNTEAFF
TRBV7-6	TRBJ1-2	CASSPQEDYGYTF
TRBV10-3	TRBJ2-7	CAISELTTYEQYF
TRBV4-3	TRBJ1-2	CASSQDIGGASNYGYTF
TRBV7-3	TRBJ2-5	CASSYKWGTSQETQYF
TRBV6-1	TRBJ2-1	CASSEGPGSADSSYNEQFF
TRBV5-1	TRBJ1-2	CASSLGGAGNYGYTF
TRBV30	TRBJ2-1	CASDRGLGEQFF
TRBV5-4	TRBJ1-3	CASSSTGGGTGNTIYF
TRBV4-2	TRBJ1-2	CASSHGTGGEGYTF
TRBV6-6	TRBJ2-3	CASLPGTGEDTQYF
TRBV10-1	TRBJ2-2	CASSEVVTGELFF
TRBV28	TRBJ1-2	CASTVGVSTGLILKGYTF
TRBV13	TRBJ1-6	CASSSTGFRVPLHF
TRBV7-9	TRBJ2-7	CASSLSSGGFAEQYF
TRBV27	TRBJ2-3	CASSLLGSGADTQYF
TRBV7-2	TRBJ1-3	CASSLELSGNTIYF
TRBV4-2	TRBJ2-6	CASSQATGFGANVLTF
TRBV19	TRBJ2-2	CASSIVDRGVLFF
TRBV15	TRBJ2-1	CATSRWDRDVNEQFF
TRBV6-1	TRBJ2-3	CASRGGGSSTDTQYF
TRBV7-2	TRBJ1-2	CASSPKDYGYTF
TRBV20-1	TRBJ2-1	CSARVTGEAFF
TRBV4-2	TRBJ1-5	CASSQGTGNQPQHF
TRBV6-1	TRBJ1-2	CASSYFNRGYTF
TRBV27	TRBJ2-7	CASSLSQGAVGEQYF
TRBV5-6	TRBJ1-2	CASSLPQGFAGYGYTF
TRBV19	TRBJ2-1	CASSSRGAASGASVNEQFF
TRBV7-3	TRBJ2-2	CASSALGQANTGELFF
TRBV5-5	TRBJ2-7	CASSSTYDRGLYEQYF
TRBV30	TRBJ2-7	CAWSMGQGYEQYF
TRBV15	TRBJ2-7	CATSRDPVYEQYF
TRBV7-3	TRBJ2-3	CASSLGLRTDTQYF
TRBV29-1	TRBJ2-3	CSVVGADPQDTQYF
TRBV5-4	TRBJ2-3	CASSSSYSTDTQYF
TRBV6-6	TRBJ1-2	CASSPRDRAGAYGYTF
TRBV9	TRBJ1-1	CASSAGTGKYLDTEAFF
TRBV5-1	TRBJ2-7	CASSLGSRADRGHEQYF
TRBV25-1	TRBJ2-7	CASSNTYEQYF
TRBV9	TRBJ1-2	CASSVGEAEDYGYTF
TRBV19	TRBJ2-7	CASSTVGLAVYEQYF
TRBV5-8	TRBJ1-2	CASSFTGFGYTF
TRBV5-1	TRBJ1-5	CASSLGLNQPQHF
TRBV7-9	TRBJ2-5	CASSLRGDGGGKETQYF
TRBV5-1	TRBJ2-2	CASSPRTSGSAGELFF
TRBV4-3	TRBJ2-7	CASSQDPGTGGRYEQYF
TRBV6-6	TRBJ1-5	CASSSLLMQPQHF